This passage covers 4 T cell receptor beta chains from one sample sequenced in a study of human T cells and chemical hapten exposure. TCRdb processed the RACE reads anew with MiXCR; each CDR3 protein has one entry. The sample has approximately 41,000 distinct CDR3 sequences, 8% to 9.5% seen once; the top ten hold 20% to 30%. Time point: patch test 3, about 24 weeks after DPC sensitization. Treatment noted: therapeutic diphenylcyclopropenone sensitization with weekly scalp DPC. Whole blood, unfractionated, served as the material for total RNA extraction. Specimen: whole blood, collected in connection with sensitization to the hapten diphenylcyclopropenone (DPC). The receptors here all came from a man in his forties or fifties with alopecia areata. Some clones in this sample may be carry-over from other donors' samples.

This clonotype was counted ten times or more. This chain links TRBV4-1 with TRBJ1-2; D gene uncertain. V gave up 0 bases and J gave up 2 bases, with 7 bases separating them. Looked up from germline, CDR1 is MGHRA and CDR2 is YSYEKL. The CDR3 runs to 14 residues. CDR3 nucleotide sequence: TGCGCCAGCAGCCAAGAGATGCTGAACTATGGCTACACCTTC. Residues: CASSQEMLNYGYTF.

This clonotype has only a few counts. The V gene is TRBV7-3, the J gene TRBJ1-6; D ambiguous. V lost 0 bases, J lost 8 bases, and 8 bases lay in between. CDR1 is SGHTA and CDR2 is FQGTGA in the germline V gene. This CDR3 is 14 amino acids long. Here the CDR3 reads CASSLTAGHSPLHF. The CDR3 region has the DNA TGTGCCAGCAGCTTAACGGCCGGCCATTCACCCCTCCACTTT.

This clonotype was detected ten times or more. The chain combines TRBV24-1 with TRBJ2-1; tentative D call: TRBD2 (5 bases). V lost 0 bases, J lost 2 bases, and 10 bases lay in between. CDR1 and CDR2 (germline): KGHDR, SFDVKD. This CDR3 is 16 amino acids long. The CDR3 bases are TGTGCCACCAGTGATTTGTACGGGGTCACCTACAATGAGCAGTTCTTC. This codes for CATSDLYGVTYNEQFF.

The table lists this clonotype with many counts. The CDR3 coding sequence is TGTGCCAGCAGCCAATCCGGGACTAGCGGGCCTAGCTCCTACGAGCAGTACTTC. Translating it yields CASSQSGTSGPSSYEQYF. V usage is TRBV3-1 and J usage is TRBJ2-7; TRBD2 matches 12 bases. CDR1 and CDR2 from the germline V gene are LGHDT and YNNKEL (reference sequence). The junction had 8 bases not matched to a gene; V was cut back by 2 bases and J by 0 bases. This CDR3 contains 18 residues.